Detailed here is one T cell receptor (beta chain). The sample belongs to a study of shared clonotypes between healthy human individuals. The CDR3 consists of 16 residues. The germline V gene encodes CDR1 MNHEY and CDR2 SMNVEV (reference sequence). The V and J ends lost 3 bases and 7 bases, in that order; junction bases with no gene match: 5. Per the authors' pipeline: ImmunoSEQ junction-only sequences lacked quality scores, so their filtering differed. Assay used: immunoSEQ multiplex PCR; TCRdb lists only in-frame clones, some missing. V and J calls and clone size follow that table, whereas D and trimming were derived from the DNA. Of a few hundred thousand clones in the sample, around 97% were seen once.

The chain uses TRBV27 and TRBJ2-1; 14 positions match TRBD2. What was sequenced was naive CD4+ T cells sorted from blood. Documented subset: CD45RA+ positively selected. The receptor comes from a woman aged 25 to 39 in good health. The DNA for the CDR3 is TGTGCCAGCAGTTTTGCCGGGACTAGCGGGAGTAATGAGCAGTTCTTC. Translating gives CASSFAGTSGSNEQFF.